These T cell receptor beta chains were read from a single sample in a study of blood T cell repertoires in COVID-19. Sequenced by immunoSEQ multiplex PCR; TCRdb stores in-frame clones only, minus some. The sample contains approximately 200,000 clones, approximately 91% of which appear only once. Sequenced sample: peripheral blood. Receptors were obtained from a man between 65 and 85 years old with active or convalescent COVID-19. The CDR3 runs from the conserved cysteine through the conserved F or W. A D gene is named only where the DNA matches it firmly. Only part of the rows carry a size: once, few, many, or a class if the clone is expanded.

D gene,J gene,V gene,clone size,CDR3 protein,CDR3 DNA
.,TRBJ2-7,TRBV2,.,CASSVTSLGAAEQYF,TGTGCCAGCAGTGTTACCTCCTTGGGAGCGGCCGAGCAGTACTTC
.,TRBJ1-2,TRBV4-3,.,CASSQDPRQHYGYTF,TGCGCCAGCAGCCAAGATCCGCGACAGCACTATGGCTACACCTTC
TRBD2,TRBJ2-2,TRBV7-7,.,CASSLFGGGINTGELFF,TGTGCCAGCAGCTTATTCGGCGGGGGAATCAACACCGGGGAGCTGTTTTTT
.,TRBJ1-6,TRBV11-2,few,CASSSRIRGYNSPLHF,TGTGCCAGCAGCTCCCGCATCCGGGGCTATAATTCACCCCTCCACTTT
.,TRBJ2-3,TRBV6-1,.,CASSALGQGNTDTQYF,TGTGCCAGCAGTGCCCTGGGCCAGGGGAACACAGATACGCAGTATTTT
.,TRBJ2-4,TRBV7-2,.,CASSLASVVAKNIQYF,TGTGCCAGCAGCTTAGCCAGCGTAGTAGCCAAAAACATTCAGTACTTC
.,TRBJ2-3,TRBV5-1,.,CASSPSGVGTDTQYF,TGCGCCAGCAGCCCGTCGGGGGTGGGCACAGATACGCAGTATTTT
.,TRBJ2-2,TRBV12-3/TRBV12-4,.,CASSKNTGELFF,TGTGCCAGCAGCAAGAACACCGGGGAGCTGTTTTTT
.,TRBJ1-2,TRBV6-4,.,CASSDSGRTLNYGYTF,TGTGCCAGCAGTGACAGCGGGCGTACTTTGAACTATGGCTACACCTTC
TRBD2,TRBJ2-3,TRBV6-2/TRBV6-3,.,CASSVAGQTDTQYF,TGTGCCAGCAGTGTAGCGGGACAAACAGATACGCAGTATTTT
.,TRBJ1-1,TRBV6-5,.,CASSYPAGEGERAFF,TGTGCCAGCAGTTATCCAGCCGGGGAGGGGGAGCGAGCTTTCTTT
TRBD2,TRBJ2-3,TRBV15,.,CATSRGSSGNTDTQYF,TGTGCCACCAGCAGAGGGTCTAGCGGGAACACAGATACGCAGTATTTT
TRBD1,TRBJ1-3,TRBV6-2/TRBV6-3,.,CASSDRDRIGNTIYF,TGTGCCAGCAGTGACCGGGACAGAATCGGAAACACCATATATTTT
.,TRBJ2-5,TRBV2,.,CASQPMGSETQYF,TGTGCCAGCCAGCCTATGGGCTCGGAGACCCAGTACTTC
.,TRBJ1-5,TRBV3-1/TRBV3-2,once,CASSQEPRGGQPQHF,TGTGCCAGCAGCCAAGAGCCCAGAGGGGGTCAGCCCCAGCATTTT
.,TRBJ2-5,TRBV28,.,CASSLAGTDLTQYF,TGTGCCAGCAGTTTAGCGGGGACAGACTTGACCCAGTACTTC
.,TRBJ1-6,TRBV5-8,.,CASSRGGGIQPLHF,TGTGCCAGCAGCAGGGGAGGCGGGATTCAACCCCTCCACTTT
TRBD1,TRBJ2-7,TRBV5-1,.,CASSLDRGRYEQYF,TGCGCCAGCAGCTTGGACAGGGGGCGGTACGAGCAGTACTTC
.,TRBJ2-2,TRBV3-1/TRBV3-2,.,CASSPGHGAGELFF,TGTGCCAGCAGCCCGGGACATGGGGCCGGGGAGCTGTTTTTT
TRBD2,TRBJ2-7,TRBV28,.,CASSRGRGYEQYF,TGTGCCAGCAGCAGAGGGAGGGGCTACGAGCAGTACTTC
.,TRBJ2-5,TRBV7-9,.,CAAGALSYQETQYF,TGTGCCGCGGGGGCCCTCTCTTACCAAGAGACCCAGTACTTC
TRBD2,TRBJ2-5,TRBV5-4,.,CASSLEREAGTQYF,TGTGCCAGCAGCTTGGAGCGGGAGGCCGGGACCCAGTACTTC
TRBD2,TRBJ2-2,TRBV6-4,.,CASSDTFRAGVTGELFF,TGTGCCAGCAGTGACACCTTCCGAGCGGGAGTTACCGGGGAGCTGTTTTTT
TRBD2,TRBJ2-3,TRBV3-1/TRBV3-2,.,CASSQGQGGTTQYF,TGTGCCAGCAGCCAAGGGCAGGGAGGGACTACGCAGTATTTT
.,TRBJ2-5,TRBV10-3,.,CAISGDRETQYF,TGTGCCATCAGTGGAGACAGAGAGACCCAGTACTTC
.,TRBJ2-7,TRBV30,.,CAWSEEGAGEQYF,TGTGCCTGGAGTGAAGAAGGTGCAGGGGAGCAGTACTTC
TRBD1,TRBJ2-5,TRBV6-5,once,CASTRLTGEETQYF,TGTGCCAGCACCAGATTAACAGGGGAAGAGACCCAGTACTTC
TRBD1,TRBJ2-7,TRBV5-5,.,CASSLGGRDRAYEQYF,TGTGCCAGCAGCTTGGGGGGACGGGACAGAGCCTACGAGCAGTACTTC
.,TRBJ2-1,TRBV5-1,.,CASSLSGPVNEQFF,TGCGCCAGCAGCTTGAGCGGGCCGGTAAATGAGCAGTTCTTC
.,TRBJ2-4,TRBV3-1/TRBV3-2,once,CASSQVSLVAAKNIQYF,TGTGCCAGCAGCCAAGTCTCATTAGTTGCGGCCAAAAACATTCAGTACTTC
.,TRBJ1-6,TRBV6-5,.,CASSNRRGALLHF,TGTGCCAGCAGTAACCGACGTGGGGCCCTACTCCACTTT
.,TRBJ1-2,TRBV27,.,CASSLGSGSGNYGYTF,TGTGCCAGCAGTTTAGGGTCAGGGTCGGGTAACTATGGCTACACCTTC
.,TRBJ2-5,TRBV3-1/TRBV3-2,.,CASSQAGRGPGTQYF,TGTGCCAGCAGCCAAGCTGGGAGAGGCCCAGGGACCCAGTACTTC